This T cell receptor (beta chain) was retrieved from a study of identical twins. In this sample, this clonotype turned up a few times. Its antigen is not known. CDR1 SGDLS and CDR2 YYNGEE come from the germline V gene. Trimming removed 4 bases from V and 5 bases from J; junction bases left unmatched: 15. The CDR3 totals 17 residues. General observations from the study: Invariant T cells like MAIT and iNKT could partly confound the zero-insertion analyses. The degree of excess twin sharing was weaker in beta out-of-frame sequences.

TCRdb fed the 5' RACE reads into MiXCR, producing one record per CDR3 protein. This table holds hundreds of thousands of distinct CDR3 sequences, roughly 12% found once. The same sample was also studied in work on yellow fever vaccine responses in identical twins.

The receptor comes from a woman aged 18 to 35 in good health. Sequenced: PBMCs. V gene TRBV9 combines with J gene TRBJ2-1; 7 nucleotides line up with TRBD2. In DNA form, the CDR3 reads TGTGCCAGCAGCCCCCAAGCCCCCGGGCTAGCGGACAATGAGCAGTTCTTC. Amino acid sequence: CASSPQAPGLADNEQFF.